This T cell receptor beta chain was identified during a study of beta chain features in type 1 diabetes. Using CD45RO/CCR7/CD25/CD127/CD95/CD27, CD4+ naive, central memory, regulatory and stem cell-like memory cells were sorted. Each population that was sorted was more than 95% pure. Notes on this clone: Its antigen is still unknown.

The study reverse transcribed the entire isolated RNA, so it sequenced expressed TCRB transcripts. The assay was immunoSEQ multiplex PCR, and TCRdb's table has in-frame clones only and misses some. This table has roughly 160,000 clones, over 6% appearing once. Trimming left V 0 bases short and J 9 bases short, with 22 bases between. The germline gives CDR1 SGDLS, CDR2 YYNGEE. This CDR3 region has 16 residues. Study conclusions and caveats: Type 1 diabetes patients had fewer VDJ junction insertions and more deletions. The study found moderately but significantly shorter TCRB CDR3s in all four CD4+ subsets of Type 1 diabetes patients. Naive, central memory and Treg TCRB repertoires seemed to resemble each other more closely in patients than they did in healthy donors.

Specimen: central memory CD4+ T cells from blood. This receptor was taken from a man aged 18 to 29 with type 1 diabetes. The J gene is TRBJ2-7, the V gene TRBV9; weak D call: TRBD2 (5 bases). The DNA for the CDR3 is TGTGCCAGCAGCGTAGGAGGGTCGGGCCAATACGTTCGGCAGTACTTC. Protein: CASSVGGSGQYVRQYF.